This T cell receptor (beta chain) was captured by sequencing in a study of shared clonotypes between healthy human individuals. This table comes from immunoSEQ multiplex PCR, and its TCRdb copy is limited to in-frame clones, with some not included. The profile covers millions of clones, with approximately 95% appearing a single time and about 0.39% taken by the ten largest. Germline CDR1 and CDR2: SGHAT and FQNNGV. J gave up 4 bases and V 5 bases, and 2 bases lay outside the gene matches. The CDR3 loop spans 13 amino acids. As to this clone: Within the sample, other DNA sequences also encode this same CDR3.

The rearrangement links TRBV11-2 to TRBJ2-5; 9 nucleotides align to TRBD2. The specimen was naive CD4+ T cells from PBMCs. Subset: CD45RA+ positively selected. The clonotype comes from a man younger than 35 in good health. Some clones in this sample may be carry-over from other donors' samples. The chain's CDR3 is CASSSSGRETQYF. The CDR3 DNA sequence: TGTGCCAGCAGCAGTAGCGGGAGAGAGACCCAGTACTTC.